This TCR beta chain was captured by sequencing in a study of T cells in Graves' hyperthyroidism and ophthalmopathy. Findings and limits, study-wide: From stable hyperthyroidism, ophthalmopathy was separated by a 13 V-J model.

Ophthalmopathy patients had moderate-to-severe active disease, CAS ≥3, NOSPECS ≥4, and disease duration under 3 months. PBMCs were collected from an approximately 9.5 ml volume of fresh peripheral blood. With regard to this clonotype: Its antigen is unidentified.

Amplification targeted TCR beta CDR3 regions from RNA transcripts. The study used the HTBI primer set for a first-round RT-PCR of the TCR CDR3. TCRdb analysed the multiplex PCR reads with MiXCR anew, one entry per CDR3 protein. The repertoire includes about 59,000 distinct CDR3 sequences, 53% of them detected once, and 3.3% sits in the top ten. With V trimmed by 3 bases and J by 4 bases, 6 bases remained unmatched. CDR3 length equals 15 residues. Germline V gene sequence: CDR1 SGDLS, CDR2 YYNGEE. Specimen: blood. The V gene is TRBV9, the J gene TRBJ2-1; 8 bases fit TRBD1. This sequence was found in a woman aged 55-69 years with Graves' ophthalmopathy. CDR3 residues: CASSAGQGEYNEQFF. The CDR3 DNA is TGTGCCAGCAGCGCCGGACAGGGAGAATACAATGAGCAGTTCTTC. Variable domain in full (rest from reference TRBV9 and TRBJ2-1): DSGVTQTPKHLITATGQRVTLRCSPRSGDLSVYWYQQSLDQGLQFLIQYYNGEERAKGNILERFSAQQFPDLHSELNLSSLELGDSALYFCASSAGQGEYNEQFFGPGTRLTVL.